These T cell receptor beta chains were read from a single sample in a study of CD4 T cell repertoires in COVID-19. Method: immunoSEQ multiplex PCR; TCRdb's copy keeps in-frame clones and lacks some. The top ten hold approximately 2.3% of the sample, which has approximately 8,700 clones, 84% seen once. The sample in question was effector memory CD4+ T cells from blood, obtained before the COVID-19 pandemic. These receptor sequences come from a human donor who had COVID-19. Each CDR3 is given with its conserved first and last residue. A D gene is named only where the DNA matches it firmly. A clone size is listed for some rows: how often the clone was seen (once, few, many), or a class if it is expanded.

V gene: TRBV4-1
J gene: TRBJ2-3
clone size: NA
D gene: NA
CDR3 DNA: TGCGCCAGCAGCCAAGACGGTACCGGCACAGATACGCAGTATTTT
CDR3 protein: CASSQDGTGTDTQYF

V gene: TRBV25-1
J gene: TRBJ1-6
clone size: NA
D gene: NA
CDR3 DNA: TGTGCCAGCAGTGACACAGGGAGGGCCTATAATTCACCCCTCCACTTT
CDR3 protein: CASSDTGRAYNSPLHF

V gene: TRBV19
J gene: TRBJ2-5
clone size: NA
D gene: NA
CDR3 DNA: TGTGCCAGTAGTATAGGGATAGCGCTGTACCAAGAGACCCAGTACTTC
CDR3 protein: CASSIGIALYQETQYF

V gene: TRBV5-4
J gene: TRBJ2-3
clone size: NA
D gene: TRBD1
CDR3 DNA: TGTGCCAGCAGCGTGGACAGGGTGACAGATACGCAGTATTTT
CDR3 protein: CASSVDRVTDTQYF

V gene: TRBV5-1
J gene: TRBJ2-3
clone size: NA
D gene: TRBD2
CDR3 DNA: TGCGCCAGCACGCCTAGCGGGAGGGCCGTAGATACGCAGTATTTT
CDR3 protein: CASTPSGRAVDTQYF

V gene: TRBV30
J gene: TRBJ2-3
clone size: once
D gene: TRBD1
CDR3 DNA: TGTGCCTGGAGTGCTGACAGGGGCACAGATACGCAGTATTTT
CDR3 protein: CAWSADRGTDTQYF

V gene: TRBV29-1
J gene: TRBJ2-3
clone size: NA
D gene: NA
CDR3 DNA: TGCAGCGTGCAGGGGTTATCAGATACGCAGTATTTT
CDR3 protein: CSVQGLSDTQYF

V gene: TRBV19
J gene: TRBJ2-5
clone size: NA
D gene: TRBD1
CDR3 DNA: TGTGCCAGTAGGCAAAGGGGGCGCCAAGAGACCCAGTACTTC
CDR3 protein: CASRQRGRQETQYF

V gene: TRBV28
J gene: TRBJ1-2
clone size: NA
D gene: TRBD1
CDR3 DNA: TGTGCCAGCAGTTTCGGGACAGCCTATGGCTACACCTTC
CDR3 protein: CASSFGTAYGYTF

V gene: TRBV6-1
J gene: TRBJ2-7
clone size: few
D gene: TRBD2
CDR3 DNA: TGTGCCAGCAGTGCCGCTAGCGGGGGGGCAGAGAGGTCGGTTGAGCAGTACTTC
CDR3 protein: CASSAASGGAERSVEQYF

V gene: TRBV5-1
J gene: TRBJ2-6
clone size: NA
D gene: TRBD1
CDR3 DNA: TGCGCCAGCAGCTCGGCTCCGACAGGGGAGGGGGCCAACGTCCTGACTTTC
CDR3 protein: CASSSAPTGEGANVLTF

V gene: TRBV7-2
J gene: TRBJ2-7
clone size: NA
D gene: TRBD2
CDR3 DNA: TGTGCCAGCAGCTCCCTAGCGGGAGCTGGGTACGAGCAGTACTTC
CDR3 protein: CASSSLAGAGYEQYF

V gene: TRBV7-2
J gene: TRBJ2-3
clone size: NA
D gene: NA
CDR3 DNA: TGTGCCAGCAGCCCCAGCGGGTACCTCGGGAATACGCAGTATTTT
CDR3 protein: CASSPSGYLGNTQYF

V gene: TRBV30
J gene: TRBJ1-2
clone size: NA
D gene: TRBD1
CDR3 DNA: TGTGCCTGGGAAGGACAGGCCCTCCTAGGCTACACCTTC
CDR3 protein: CAWEGQALLGYTF

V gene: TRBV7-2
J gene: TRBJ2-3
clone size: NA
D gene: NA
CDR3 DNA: TGTGCCAGCAGCTCTAGCACAGATACGCAGTATTTT
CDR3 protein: CASSSSTDTQYF

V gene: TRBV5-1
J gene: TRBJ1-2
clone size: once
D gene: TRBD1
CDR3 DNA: TGCGCCAGCAGCCGGGAGGGGGCTGATGGCTACACCTTC
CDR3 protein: CASSREGADGYTF

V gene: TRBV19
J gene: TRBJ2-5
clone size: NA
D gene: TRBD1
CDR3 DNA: TGTGCCAGTACCCAAGGGGACAGGGTAGGAGAGACCCAGTACTTC
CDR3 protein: CASTQGDRVGETQYF

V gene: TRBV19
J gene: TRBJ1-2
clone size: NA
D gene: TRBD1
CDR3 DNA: TGTGCCAGTAGTCCGGGACAGCCCTATGGCTACACCTTC
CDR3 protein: CASSPGQPYGYTF

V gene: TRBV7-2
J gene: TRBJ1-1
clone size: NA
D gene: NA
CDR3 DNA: TGTGCCAGCGGAAGAGGAGGAAACACTGAAGCTTTCTTT
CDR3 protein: CASGRGGNTEAFF

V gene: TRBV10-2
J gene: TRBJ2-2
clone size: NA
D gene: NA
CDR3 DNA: TGCGCCAGCAGTGGAGGTTGGGCAGGGGCCGGGGAGCTGTTTTTT
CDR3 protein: CASSGGWAGAGELFF

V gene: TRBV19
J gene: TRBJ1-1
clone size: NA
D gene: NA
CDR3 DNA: TGTGCCAGTAGTATAGGGCGGGACACTGAAGCTTTCTTT
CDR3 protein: CASSIGRDTEAFF

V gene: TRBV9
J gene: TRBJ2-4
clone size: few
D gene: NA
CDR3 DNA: TGTGCCAGCAGCGTGGACTTACAGACTAACATTCAGTACTTC
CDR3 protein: CASSVDLQTNIQYF

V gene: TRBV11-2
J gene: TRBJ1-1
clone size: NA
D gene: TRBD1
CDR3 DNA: TGTGCCAGCAGCCTTGAGACAGGGTTTGGTGAAGCTTTCTTT
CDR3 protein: CASSLETGFGEAFF

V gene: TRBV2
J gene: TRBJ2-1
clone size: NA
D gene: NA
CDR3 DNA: TGTGCCAGCTCCGGAGAGTTCTTC
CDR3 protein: CASSGEFF

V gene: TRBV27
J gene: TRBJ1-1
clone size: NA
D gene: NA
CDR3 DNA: TGTGCCAGCAGACAGACAGGCACTGAAGCTTTCTTT
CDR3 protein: CASRQTGTEAFF

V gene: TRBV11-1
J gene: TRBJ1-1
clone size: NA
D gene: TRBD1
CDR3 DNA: TGTGCCAGCAGTCCTCAGGGGGTAAGGGCTTTCTTT
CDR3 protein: CASSPQGVRAFF

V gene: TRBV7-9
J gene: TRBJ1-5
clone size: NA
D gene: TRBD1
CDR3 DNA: TGTGCCAGCAGCTTATGGACAGGGGCAAACAATCAGCCCCAGCATTTT
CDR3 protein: CASSLWTGANNQPQHF

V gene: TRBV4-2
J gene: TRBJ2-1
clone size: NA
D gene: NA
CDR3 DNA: TGTGCCAGCAGCCAAGATGTGGGGGGACCAACCTTGTGGGAGCAGTTCTTC
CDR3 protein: CASSQDVGGPTLWEQFF

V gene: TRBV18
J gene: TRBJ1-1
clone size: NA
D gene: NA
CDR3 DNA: TGTGCCAGCTCACTCGGCGCGGACACTGAAGCTTTCTTT
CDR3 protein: CASSLGADTEAFF

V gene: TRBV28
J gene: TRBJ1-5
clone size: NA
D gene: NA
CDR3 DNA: TGTGCCAGCTGTGAGGGGGATCAGCCCCAGCATTTT
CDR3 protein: CASCEGDQPQHF

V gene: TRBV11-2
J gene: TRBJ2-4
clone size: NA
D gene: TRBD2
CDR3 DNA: TGTGCCAGCAGCTTAGCCCCGGGGGAGGGCCTACAGTACTTC
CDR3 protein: CASSLAPGEGLQYF

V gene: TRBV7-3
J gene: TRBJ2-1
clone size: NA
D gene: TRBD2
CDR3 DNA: TGTGCCAGCAGCTTAACCCCTAGCGGGGAGGTCAATGAGCAGTTCTTC
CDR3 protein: CASSLTPSGEVNEQFF

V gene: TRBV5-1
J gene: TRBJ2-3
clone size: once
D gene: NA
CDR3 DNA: TGCGCCAGCAGCTTGATACAGGGCACAGATACGCAGTATTTT
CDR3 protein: CASSLIQGTDTQYF

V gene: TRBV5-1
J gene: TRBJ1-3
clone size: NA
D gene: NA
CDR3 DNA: TGCGCCAGCAGCTTGGCCCCAGTTGGAAACACCATATATTTT
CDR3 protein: CASSLAPVGNTIYF

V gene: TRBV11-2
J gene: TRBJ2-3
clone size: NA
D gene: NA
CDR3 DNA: TGTGCCAGCAGCTTAGGCAGGGGAACAGATACGCAGTATTTT
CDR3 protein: CASSLGRGTDTQYF